One sample yielded the 9 T cell receptor beta chains listed below, sequenced in a study of cytomegalovirus exposure and HLA in healthy donors. It was with 60 Vbeta and 13 Jbeta primers that the PCR ran. Method: immunoSEQ multiplex PCR; TCRdb's copy keeps in-frame clones and lacks some. This repertoire shows under 200,000 clones, approximately 70% found once; its top ten account for around 1.9%. Sequencing input: PBMCs. The receptors originated from a woman aged 25 to 39 in good health and CMV-seronegative.

The V and J genes are TRBV7-2 and TRBJ2-1, with 10 bases fitting TRBD2. The CDR3 runs 16 residues. J gave up 7 bases and V 4 bases, and 10 bases lay outside the gene matches. From germline, CDR1 is SGHTA and CDR2 FQGNSA. CDR3 coding DNA: TGTGCCAGCAGCTCCCAAGCGGGAGGGCCCTTGAATGAGCAGTTCTTC. Amino acid sequence: CASSSQAGGPLNEQFF.

The rearrangement links TRBV18 to TRBJ1-5; D ambiguous. The CDR3 has 14 amino acids. Trimming cost V 0 bases and J 3 bases, with 6 bases left between them. Germline V gives CDR1 KGHSH, CDR2 LQKENI. The CDR3 region is CASSPPGINQPQHF. CDR3 nucleotides: TGTGCCAGCTCACCACCCGGGATCAATCAGCCCCAGCATTTT.

The V call is TRBV14, the J call TRBJ2-3; 7 bases map to TRBD2. V trimming: 4 bases; J trimming: 0 bases; junction bases outside the gene matches: 4. The CDR3 runs to 15 residues. The germline V gene has CDR1 SGHDN and CDR2 FVKESK. The CDR3 is CASSPSGASTDTQYF. In DNA form, the CDR3 reads TGTGCCAGCAGCCCGAGCGGGGCTAGCACAGATACGCAGTATTTT.

J is TRBJ1-5 and V is TRBV28; the D gene is possibly TRBD1 (6 bases). CDR3 size: 15 residues. Germline assignment: CDR1 MDHEN and CDR2 SYDVKM. The V gene lost 4 bases and the J gene lost 9 bases, with 19 bases spanning the gap. CDR3 sequence reads: CASSSRQAPLTPQHF. Here the CDR3 DNA reads TGTGCCAGCAGTTCCCGACAGGCCCCCCTGACGCCCCAGCATTTT.

This clone turned up a few times. This chain uses TRBV7-9 with TRBJ1-4, with D perhaps TRBD1 (6 bases). CDR1 and CDR2 from the germline V gene are SEHNR and FQNEAQ (reference sequence). The CDR3 extends over 16 amino acids. V was shortened by 1 base and J by 7 bases, with 16 bases between the two germline ends. The CDR3 DNA sequence: TGTGCCAGCAGCTTAGGGGTTGCAGGGGACGGTGAAAAACTGTTTTTT. Its translation is CASSLGVAGDGEKLFF. The full variable domain, its missing parts supplied by reference TRBV7-9 and TRBJ1-4, is DTGVSQNPRHKITKRGQNVTFRCDPISEHNRLYWYRQTLGQGPEFLTYFQNEAQLEKSRLLSDRFSAERPKGSFSTLEIQRTEQGDSAMYLCASSLGVAGDGEKLFFGSGTQLSVL.

The chain is built from TRBV7-8 and TRBJ2-3, with 10 nucleotides matching TRBD2. Trimming at V came to 4 bases and at J to 6 bases, leaving 10 bases not matched to a gene. The CDR3 spans 16 residues. CDR1 is SGHVS, CDR2 FQNEAQ, per germline. The CDR3 bases are TGTGCCAGCAGCTCTCAAGCGGGGGGGCGGCTTGATACGCAGTATTTT. It yields the protein CASSSQAGGRLDTQYF.

The chain recombines TRBV6-6 with TRBJ2-7; D possibly corresponds to TRBD2 (6 bases). Germline loops: CDR1 MNHNY, CDR2 SVGAGI (reference sequence). The CDR3 runs 14 residues. Trimming cost V 5 bases and J 7 bases, with 18 bases left between them. The CDR3 DNA reads as TGTGCCAGCAGTCCCCAGTTGGGAGGTGGGGAGCAGTACTTC. Its translation is CASSPQLGGGEQYF.

This clone was seen once. The chain employs TRBV5-6 and TRBJ1-2, with no clear D. V lost 2 bases to trimming and J lost 3 bases, with 11 bases between them. The CDR3 runs to 14 residues. Germline V CDR1 and CDR2: SGHDT, YYEEEE. CDR3 residues: CASSFTTADYGYTF. In DNA form, the CDR3 reads TGTGCCAGCAGCTTTACCACAGCGGACTATGGCTACACCTTC.

This chain uses TRBV29-1 with TRBJ1-4; TRBD1 is a possible D gene (5 bases). Trimming cost V 6 bases and J 8 bases, with 19 bases left between them. The CDR3 length is 14 residues. Looked up from germline, CDR1 is SQVTM and CDR2 is ANQGSEA. The CDR3 DNA follows: TGCAGCGTCGTCGCTGCAGGGTGGGGAGAAAAACTGTTTTTT. Protein sequence: CSVVAAGWGEKLFF.